Below are 23 T cell receptor beta chains sequenced from a single sample in a study of blood T cell repertoires in COVID-19. Assay used: immunoSEQ multiplex PCR; TCRdb lists only in-frame clones, some missing. The data contain 370,000 or so clones, roughly four fifths of them singletons. Sequenced input: peripheral blood. Every receptor here comes from a human donor with acute or convalescent COVID-19. The donor label of this sample is uncertain.

V is TRBV14 and J is TRBJ2-3; unclear D gene. This CDR3 is 13 amino acids long. The V gene's germline CDR1 is SGHDN and CDR2 FVKESK. The V end was cut by 1 base, the J end by 8 bases, with 10 bases between. CDR3 sequence: CASSQAVVGTQYF. In nucleotides, the CDR3 is TGTGCCAGCAGCCAAGCCGTAGTTGGTACGCAGTATTTT. Full variable domain (missing parts from reference TRBV14 and TRBJ2-3): EAGVTQFPSHSVIEKGQTVTLRCDPISGHDNLYWYRRVMGKEIKFLLHFVKESKQDESGMPNNRFLAERTGGTYSTLKVQPAELEDSGVYFCASSQAVVGTQYFGPGTRLTVL.

This chain links TRBV7-6 with TRBJ1-3; 9 bases map to TRBD1. This CDR3 contains 17 residues. From germline, CDR1 is SGHVS and CDR2 FNYEAQ. J was trimmed by 3 bases and V by 0 bases; bases with no gene match: 6. CDR3 DNA sequence: TGTGCCAGCAGCTTAGCCCCACAGGGGGCGTTTGGAAACACCATATATTTT. As protein: CASSLAPQGAFGNTIYF. The whole variable domain, filled in from reference TRBV7-6 and TRBJ1-3, reads GAGVSQSPRYKVTKRGQDVALRCDPISGHVSLYWYRQALGQGPEFLTYFNYEAQQDKSGLPNDRFSAERPEGSISTLTIQRTEQRDSAMYRCASSLAPQGAFGNTIYFGEGSWLTVV.

The J gene is TRBJ1-3, the V gene TRBV28, with D possibly TRBD1 on 5 matching bases. Deletions cut 7 bases from V and 1 base from J, with 17 bases between. CDR3 size: 16 residues. CDR1 and CDR2 (germline): MDHEN, SYDVKM. The CDR3 sequence is CASNEFLGGSGNTIYF. CDR3 bases: TGTGCCAGCAACGAATTCCTGGGGGGGTCTGGAAACACCATATATTTT.

Only a few counts were recorded for this clone. The rearrangement joins TRBV28 to TRBJ1-2; 9 nucleotides line up with TRBD1. Germline CDR1 reads MDHEN; CDR2 reads SYDVKM. The CDR3 is 15 residues long. V was pared by 6 bases and J by 6 bases, with 11 bases of the junction left unmatched. CDR3 nucleotides: TGTGCCAGCAGCTCGGGACAGGGTAGGGCTAATGGCTACACCTTC. It specifies CASSSGQGRANGYTF.

On this clone itself: The sample carries other DNA sequences with the same CDR3. This chain uses TRBV30 with TRBJ1-3, with D unclear. CDR1 is GTSNPN, CDR2 SVGIG, per germline (reference sequence). This CDR3 has 11 amino acids. Trimming took off 4 bases at V and 2 bases at J, with 3 bases between the two ends. The CDR3 loop is CAWTTGNTIYF. The CDR3 DNA reads as TGTGCCTGGACCACTGGAAACACCATATATTTT. The full variable domain, with the rest looked up from reference TRBV30 and TRBJ1-3, is SQTIHQWPATLVQPVGSPLSLECTVEGTSNPNLYWYRQAAGRGLQLLFYSVGIGQISSEVPQNLSASRPQDRQFILSSKKLLLSDSGFYLCAWTTGNTIYFGEGSWLTVV.

The CDR3 loop reads CASGPLSTDTQYF. Written as DNA, the CDR3 is TGTGCCAGCGGGCCCTTGAGCACAGATACGCAGTATTTT. This chain joins TRBV5-4 and TRBJ2-3, with unresolved D. CDR1 and CDR2 from the germline V gene are SGHNT and YYREEE (reference sequence). The CDR3 length is 13 residues. Trimming shortened V by 7 bases and J by 0 bases, and 9 bases separated the two germline ends.

The chain carries TRBV6-5 and TRBJ2-7, with D perhaps matching TRBD1 (6 bases). V was clipped by 6 bases and J by 2 bases, with 14 bases between them. The CDR3 is 14 amino acids. Germline V lookup: CDR1 MNHEY, CDR2 SVGAGI. The CDR3 reads CASRKTGLPYEQYF. The CDR3 nucleotides are TGTGCCAGCAGAAAGACAGGCCTTCCCTACGAGCAGTACTTC.

V usage is TRBV10-3 and J usage is TRBJ2-7; 9 nucleotides align to TRBD1. With 4 bases clipped from V and 1 base from J, the junction kept 2 bases outside the gene matches. Germline V lookup: CDR1 ENHRY, CDR2 SYGVKD. The CDR3 runs to 14 residues. CDR3 in amino acids: CAISGGTGSYEQYF. The CDR3 DNA sequence: TGTGCCATCAGTGGGGGGACAGGGTCCTACGAGCAGTACTTC.

The chain has TRBV3-1 (or the pseudogene TRBV3-2) and TRBJ2-1; 7 bases fit TRBD2. Germline CDR1 and CDR2: LGHDT and YNNKEL (reference sequence). With 2 bases clipped from V and 3 bases from J, the junction kept 4 bases outside the gene matches. The CDR3 runs 15 residues. CDR3 in DNA: TGTGCCAGCAGCCAACGCGGGGGTTTCTACAATGAGCAGTTCTTC. Translated: CASSQRGGFYNEQFF.

This clone came up a few times. The sample has other DNA sequences that encode this CDR3 too. This chain uses TRBV3-1 (or the pseudogene TRBV3-2) with TRBJ1-4; D is unclear. V was clipped by 4 bases and J by 5 bases, with 5 bases between them. CDR1 is LGHDT, CDR2 YNNKEL, per germline (reference sequence). The CDR3 sequence is 12 residues long. CDR3 bases: TGTGCCAGCAGCCTTCTAAATGAAAAACTGTTTTTT. The encoded protein is CASSLLNEKLFF.

The V and J genes are TRBV5-6 and TRBJ2-3; 10 nucleotides line up with TRBD1. This CDR3 is built from 16 residues. Unmatched junction bases numbered 8, after V lost 4 bases and J lost 3 bases. Germline loops: CDR1 SGHDT, CDR2 YYEEEE. CDR3 in DNA: TGTGCCAGCAGCACCCAGGACAGGGGGTTTACAGATACGCAGTATTTT. It is translated as CASSTQDRGFTDTQYF.

The chain has TRBV6-5 and TRBJ2-1, with TRBD1 as a possible D gene (6 bases). Per the germline V gene, CDR1 is MNHEY and CDR2 is SVGAGI. Trimming took 7 bases from V and 6 from J, leaving 13 bases between them. This CDR3 has 13 residues. The chain's CDR3 is CASTENRANEQFF. The CDR3, as DNA: TGTGCCAGCACAGAAAACAGGGCCAATGAGCAGTTCTTC.

The chain couples TRBV1 to TRBJ2-7; no check of the table's D call, TRBD1, against the DNA was made. TRBV1 is annotated as a pseudogene. There are 12 residues in the CDR3. CDR3 bases: TGCACCAGCAGCCAACGAGCAGGGTTACAGCTCTTC. As protein: CTSSQRAGLQLF.

The J gene is TRBJ2-1, the V gene TRBV19; 9 bases map to TRBD2. Trimming removed 5 bases from V and 2 bases from J; junction bases left unmatched: 7. Per the germline V gene, CDR1 is LNHDA and CDR2 is SQIVND (reference sequence). The CDR3 totals 16 residues. The CDR3 nucleotides are TGTGCCAGTAGTTCGCTAGCGGGATTAACCTACAATGAGCAGTTCTTC. It specifies CASSSLAGLTYNEQFF.

This sequence joins TRBV28 and TRBJ2-7; TRBD2 matches at 12 bases. The CDR3 sequence is 15 residues long. V was clipped by 6 bases and J by 7 bases; unmatched bases: 10. CDR1 is MDHEN and CDR2 is SYDVKM in the germline V gene. The CDR3: CASSSQLAGGREQYF. The CDR3 DNA reads as TGTGCCAGCAGCTCTCAACTAGCGGGGGGCCGGGAGCAGTACTTC.

The chain joins TRBV19 to TRBJ1-2; D might be TRBD1 (6 bases). V was clipped by 3 bases and J by 2 bases, with 16 bases between them. The CDR3 has 16 residues. The germline CDR1 and CDR2 sequences are LNHDA and SQIVND (reference sequence). This CDR3 is CASSMAPDRPNYGYTF. CDR3 nucleotide sequence: TGTGCCAGTAGTATGGCCCCCGACAGGCCCAACTATGGCTACACCTTC.

The DNA for the CDR3 is TGTGCCAGTAGAAGGGGAGGAAATGAAAAACTGTTTTTT. This encodes CASRRGGNEKLFF. The rearrangement links TRBV19 to TRBJ1-4; a weak D match, TRBD1 (5 bases). The CDR3 sequence is 13 residues long. V lost 6 bases and J lost 5, with 10 bases in between. Germline V gives CDR1 LNHDA, CDR2 SQIVND (reference sequence).

The chain carries TRBV24-1 and TRBJ2-1; D unclear. Germline lookup yields CDR1 KGHDR and CDR2 SFDVKD. The CDR3 is 11 amino acids. V dropped 7 bases and J dropped 5 bases, with 5 bases sitting between them. CDR3 DNA sequence: TGTGCCACCAGGTATAACAATGAGCAGTTCTTC. Translation gives CATRYNNEQFF.

J is TRBJ2-1 and V is TRBV7-8; 11 bases match TRBD1. After removal of 2 bases from V and 9 bases from J, the junction contained 9 bases not matched to a gene. Looked up from germline, CDR1 is SGHVS and CDR2 is FQNEAQ. The CDR3 covers 16 residues. As DNA, the CDR3 is TGTGCCAGCAGCTTACGGGGACAGGGGGGATCGGGTGAGCAGTTCTTC. This sequence encodes CASSLRGQGGSGEQFF.

This chain joins TRBV18 and TRBJ2-6; 7 positions match TRBD1. Germline CDR1 is KGHSH and CDR2 is LQKENI. The CDR3 extends over 22 amino acids. Germline trimming cut 0 bases from V and 0 bases from J; bases unmatched to any gene: 17. The CDR3 protein is CASSPPRYGTVKADSGANVLTF. The CDR3 region has the DNA TGTGCCAGCTCACCACCCCGTTACGGGACAGTTAAAGCAGACTCTGGGGCCAACGTCCTGACTTTC.

The chain is built from TRBV29-1 and TRBJ1-1; 7 bases align to TRBD1. CDR3 size: 11 residues. Trimming removed 6 bases from V and 6 bases from J; junction bases left unmatched: 4. CDR1 is SQVTM and CDR2 is ANQGSEA in the germline V gene. The CDR3 coding sequence is TGCAGCGTAAGAGACAGGGCTGAAGCTTTCTTT. Protein: CSVRDRAEAFF.

The chain employs TRBV2 and TRBJ1-5, with 8 bases that match TRBD1. V lost 5 bases to trimming and J lost 1 base; unmatched junction nucleotides: 7. The CDR3 has 16 residues. CDR1 is SNHLY and CDR2 is FYNNEI in the germline V gene. Here the CDR3 DNA reads TGTGCCAGCAGTTCCGGACAGGGAGTGAGCAATCAGCCCCAGCATTTT. This gives the protein CASSSGQGVSNQPQHF.

The chain combines TRBV6-5 with TRBJ1-2, with 8 bases fitting TRBD1. The trim removed 7 bases at V and 3 bases at J, leaving 10 bases unmatched. Per the germline V gene, CDR1 is MNHEY and CDR2 is SVGAGI. The CDR3 contains 15 residues. This CDR3 reads CASIYGQGSHYGYTF. The CDR3 DNA is TGTGCCAGCATATATGGACAGGGTAGTCACTATGGCTACACCTTC.